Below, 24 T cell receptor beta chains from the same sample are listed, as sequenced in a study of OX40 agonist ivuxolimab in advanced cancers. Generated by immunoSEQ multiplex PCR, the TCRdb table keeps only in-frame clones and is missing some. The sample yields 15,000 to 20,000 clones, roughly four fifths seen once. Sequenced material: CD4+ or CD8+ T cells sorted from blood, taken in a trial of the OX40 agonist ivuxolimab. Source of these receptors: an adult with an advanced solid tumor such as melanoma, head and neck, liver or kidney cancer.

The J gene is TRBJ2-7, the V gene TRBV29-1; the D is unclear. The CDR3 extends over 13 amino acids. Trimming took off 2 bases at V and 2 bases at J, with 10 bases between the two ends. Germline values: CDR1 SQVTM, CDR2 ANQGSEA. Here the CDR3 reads CSVEKGSAYEQYF. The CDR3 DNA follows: TGCAGCGTTGAAAAGGGTTCGGCCTACGAGCAGTACTTC.

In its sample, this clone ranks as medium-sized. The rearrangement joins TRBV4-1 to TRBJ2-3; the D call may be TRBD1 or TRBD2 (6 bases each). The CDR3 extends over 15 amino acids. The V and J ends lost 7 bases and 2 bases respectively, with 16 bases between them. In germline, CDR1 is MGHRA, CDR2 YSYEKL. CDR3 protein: CASNGWGAATDTQYF. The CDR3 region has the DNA TGCGCCAGCAACGGGTGGGGGGCGGCCACAGATACGCAGTATTTT.

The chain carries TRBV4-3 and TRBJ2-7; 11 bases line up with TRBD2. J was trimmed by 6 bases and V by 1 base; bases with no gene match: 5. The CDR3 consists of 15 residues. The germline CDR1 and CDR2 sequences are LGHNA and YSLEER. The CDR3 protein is CASSQASSGGFEQYF. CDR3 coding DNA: TGCGCCAGCAGCCAAGCTTCTAGCGGGGGGTTCGAGCAGTACTTC.

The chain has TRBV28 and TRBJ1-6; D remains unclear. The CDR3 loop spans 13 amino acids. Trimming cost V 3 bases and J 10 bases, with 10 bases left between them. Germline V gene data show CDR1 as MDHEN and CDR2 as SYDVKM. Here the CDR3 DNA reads TGTGCCAGCAGTTTCCCCAATCGCTCACCCCTCCACTTT. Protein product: CASSFPNRSPLHF.

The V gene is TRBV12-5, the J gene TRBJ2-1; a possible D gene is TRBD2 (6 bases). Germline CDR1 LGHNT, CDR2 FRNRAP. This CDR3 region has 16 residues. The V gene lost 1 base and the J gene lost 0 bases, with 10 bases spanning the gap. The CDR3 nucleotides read TGTGCTAGTGGTTTGGGGCGGGATTACTCCTACAATGAGCAGTTCTTC. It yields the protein CASGLGRDYSYNEQFF.

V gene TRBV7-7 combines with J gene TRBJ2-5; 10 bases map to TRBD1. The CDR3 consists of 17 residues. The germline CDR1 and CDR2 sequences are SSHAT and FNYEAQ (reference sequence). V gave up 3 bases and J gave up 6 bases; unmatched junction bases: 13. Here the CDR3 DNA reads TGTGCCAGCAGCTTTTGGGAGACAGGGGGCGGCGAAAAGACCCAGTACTTC. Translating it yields CASSFWETGGGEKTQYF.

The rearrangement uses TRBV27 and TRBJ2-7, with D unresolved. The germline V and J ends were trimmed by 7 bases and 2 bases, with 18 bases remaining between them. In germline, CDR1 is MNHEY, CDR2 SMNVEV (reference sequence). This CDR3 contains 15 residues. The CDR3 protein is CASIQHPSNAYEQYF. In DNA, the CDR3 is TGTGCCAGCATACAACATCCCTCAAATGCCTACGAGCAGTACTTC.

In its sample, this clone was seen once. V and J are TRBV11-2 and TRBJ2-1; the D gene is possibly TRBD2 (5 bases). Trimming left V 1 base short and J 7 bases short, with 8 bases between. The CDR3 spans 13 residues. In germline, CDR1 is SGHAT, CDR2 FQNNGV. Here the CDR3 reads CASSLGTGNEQFF. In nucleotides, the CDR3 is TGTGCCAGCAGCTTAGGGACGGGGAATGAGCAGTTCTTC.

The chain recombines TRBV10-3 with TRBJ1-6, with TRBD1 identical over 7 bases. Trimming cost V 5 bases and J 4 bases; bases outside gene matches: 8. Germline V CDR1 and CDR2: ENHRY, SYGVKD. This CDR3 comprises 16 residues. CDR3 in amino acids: CAISPTGTEYNSPLHF. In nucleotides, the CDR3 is TGTGCCATCAGTCCGACAGGGACGGAATATAATTCACCCCTCCACTTT.

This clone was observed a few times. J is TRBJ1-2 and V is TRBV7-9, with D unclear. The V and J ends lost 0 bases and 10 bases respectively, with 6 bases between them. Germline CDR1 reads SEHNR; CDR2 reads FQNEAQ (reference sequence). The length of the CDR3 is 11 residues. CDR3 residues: CASSLALHYTF. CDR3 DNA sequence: TGTGCCAGCAGCTTAGCGCTACACTACACCTTC.

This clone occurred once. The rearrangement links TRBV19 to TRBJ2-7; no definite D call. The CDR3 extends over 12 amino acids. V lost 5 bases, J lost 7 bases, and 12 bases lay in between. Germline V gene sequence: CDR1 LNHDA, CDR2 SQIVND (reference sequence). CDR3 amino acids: CASSPGWGEQYF. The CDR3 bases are TGTGCCAGTAGTCCAGGATGGGGAGAGCAGTACTTC.

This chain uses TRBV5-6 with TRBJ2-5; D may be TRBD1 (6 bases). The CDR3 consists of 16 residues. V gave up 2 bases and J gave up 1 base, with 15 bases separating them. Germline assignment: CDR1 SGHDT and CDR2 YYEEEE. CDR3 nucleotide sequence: TGTGCCAGCAGCTTCAGGGGACCAACCCCCCAAGAGACCCAGTACTTC. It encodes CASSFRGPTPQETQYF.

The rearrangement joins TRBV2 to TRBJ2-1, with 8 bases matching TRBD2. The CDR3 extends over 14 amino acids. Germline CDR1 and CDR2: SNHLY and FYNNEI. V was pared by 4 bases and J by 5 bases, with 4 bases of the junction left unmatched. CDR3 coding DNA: TGTGCCAGCAGTGTGCTAGCGGGCGACAATGAGCAGTTCTTC. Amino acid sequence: CASSVLAGDNEQFF.

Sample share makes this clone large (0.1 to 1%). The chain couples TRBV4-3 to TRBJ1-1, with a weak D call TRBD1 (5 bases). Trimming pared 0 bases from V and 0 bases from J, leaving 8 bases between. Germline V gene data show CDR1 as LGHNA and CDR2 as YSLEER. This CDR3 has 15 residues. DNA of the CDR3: TGCGCCAGCAGCCAAGAAGGAGGGGTGAACACTGAAGCTTTCTTT. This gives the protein CASSQEGGVNTEAFF.

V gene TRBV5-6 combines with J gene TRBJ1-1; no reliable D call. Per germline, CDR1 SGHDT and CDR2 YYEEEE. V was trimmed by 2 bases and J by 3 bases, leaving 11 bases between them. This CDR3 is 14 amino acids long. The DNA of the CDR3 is TGTGCCAGCAGCTTTATTAACTTGGACACTGAAGCTTTCTTT. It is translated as CASSFINLDTEAFF.

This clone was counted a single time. The CDR3, as DNA: TGCAGCGTTGAGGATGCGGGAGTTGGCAATGAGCAGTTCTTC. This sequence encodes CSVEDAGVGNEQFF. The chain joins TRBV29-1 to TRBJ2-1, with 7 bases identical to TRBD2. The germline gives CDR1 SQVTM, CDR2 ANQGSEA. The length of the CDR3 is 14 residues. V lost 3 bases and J lost 6; bases outside the gene matches: 8.

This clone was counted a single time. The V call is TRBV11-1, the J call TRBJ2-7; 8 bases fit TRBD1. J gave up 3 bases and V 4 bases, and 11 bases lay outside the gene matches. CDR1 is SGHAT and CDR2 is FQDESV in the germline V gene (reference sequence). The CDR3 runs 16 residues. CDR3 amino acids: CASSSSGGGTFYEQYF. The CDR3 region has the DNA TGTGCCAGCAGCTCTTCAGGGGGCGGAACTTTCTACGAGCAGTACTTC.

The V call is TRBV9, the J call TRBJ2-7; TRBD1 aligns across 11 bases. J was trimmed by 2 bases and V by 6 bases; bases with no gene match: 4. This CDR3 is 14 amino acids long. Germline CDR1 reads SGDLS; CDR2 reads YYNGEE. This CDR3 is CASNGGQGAYEQYF. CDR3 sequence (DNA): TGTGCCAGCAACGGGGGACAGGGGGCCTACGAGCAGTACTTC.

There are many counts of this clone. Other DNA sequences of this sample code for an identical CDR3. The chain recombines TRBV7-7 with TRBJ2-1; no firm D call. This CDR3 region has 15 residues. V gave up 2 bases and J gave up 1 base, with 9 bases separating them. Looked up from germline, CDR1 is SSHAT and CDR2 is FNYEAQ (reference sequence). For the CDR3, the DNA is TGTGCCAGCAGCTTATCTGGCGTATCCTACAATGAGCAGTTCTTC. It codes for CASSLSGVSYNEQFF. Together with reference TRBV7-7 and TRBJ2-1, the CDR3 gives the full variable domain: GAGVSQSPRYKVTKRGQDVTLRCDPISSHATLYWYQQALGQGPEFLTYFNYEAQPDKSGLPSDRFSAERPEGSISTLTIQRTEQRDSAMYRCASSLSGVSYNEQFFGPGTRLTVL.

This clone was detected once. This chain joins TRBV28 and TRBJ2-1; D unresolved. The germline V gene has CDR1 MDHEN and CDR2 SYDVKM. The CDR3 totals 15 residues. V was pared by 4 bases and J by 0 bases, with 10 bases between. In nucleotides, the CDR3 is TGTGCCAGCAGTTCCCAGCGCCACTCCTACAATGAGCAGTTCTTC. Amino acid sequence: CASSSQRHSYNEQFF.

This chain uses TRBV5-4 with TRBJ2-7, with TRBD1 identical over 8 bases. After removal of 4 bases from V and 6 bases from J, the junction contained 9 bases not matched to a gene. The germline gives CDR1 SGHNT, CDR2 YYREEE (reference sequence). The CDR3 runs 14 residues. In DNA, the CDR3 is TGTGCCAGCAGCACGCCACAGGGGGTATCCGAGCAGTACTTC. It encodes CASSTPQGVSEQYF.

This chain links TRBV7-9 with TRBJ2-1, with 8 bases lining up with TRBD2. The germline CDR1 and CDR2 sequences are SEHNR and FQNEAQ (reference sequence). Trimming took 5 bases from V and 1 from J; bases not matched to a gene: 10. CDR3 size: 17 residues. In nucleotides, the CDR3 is TGTGCCAGCAGCCCTTCGAGCGGGAGCTATTCCTACAATGAGCAGTTCTTC. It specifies CASSPSSGSYSYNEQFF. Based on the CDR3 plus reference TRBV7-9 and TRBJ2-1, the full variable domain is DTGVSQNPRHKITKRGQNVTFRCDPISEHNRLYWYRQTLGQGPEFLTYFQNEAQLEKSRLLSDRFSAERPKGSFSTLEIQRTEQGDSAMYLCASSPSSGSYSYNEQFFGPGTRLTVL.

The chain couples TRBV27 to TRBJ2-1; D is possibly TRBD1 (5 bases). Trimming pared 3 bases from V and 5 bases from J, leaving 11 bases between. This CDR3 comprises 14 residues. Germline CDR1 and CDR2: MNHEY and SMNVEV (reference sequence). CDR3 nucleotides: TGTGCCAGCAGTTTGGGGCAGGGCGACAATGAGCAGTTCTTC. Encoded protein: CASSLGQGDNEQFF.

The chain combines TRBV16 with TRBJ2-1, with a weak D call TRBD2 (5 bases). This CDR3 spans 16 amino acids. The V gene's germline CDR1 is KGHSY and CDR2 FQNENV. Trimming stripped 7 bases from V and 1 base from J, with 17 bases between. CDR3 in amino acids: CASNAGLLSSYNEQFF. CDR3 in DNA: TGTGCCAGCAACGCGGGCCTCCTGTCATCCTACAATGAGCAGTTCTTC.